These 3 T cell receptor beta chains came from one sample sequenced in a study of T-cell memory formation after mild COVID-19. TCRdb fed the 5' RACE reads into MiXCR, producing one record per CDR3 protein. The repertoire consists of 140,000 or so distinct CDR3 sequences, with 6% occurring once and the leading ten covering 2% to 2.5%. Sequencing was done on a sample of PBMCs or a T cell subset sorted from them (not recorded which). These receptors were collected from an adult woman who had mild COVID-19 (a few samples of this study predate the infection). Cell type and time point are not known.

The table lists this clonotype with many counts. The chain recombines TRBV29-1 with TRBJ1-1, with D tentatively TRBD1 (6 bases). Trimming left V 3 bases short and J 5 bases short, with 13 bases between. CDR1 and CDR2 (germline): SQVTM, ANQGSEA. The CDR3 spans 13 residues. CDR3 loop: CSVEPGARTEAFF. In DNA, the CDR3 is TGCAGCGTTGAGCCGGGGGCGAGGACTGAAGCTTTCTTT.

This clonotype was counted at least ten times. This chain uses TRBV20-1 with TRBJ2-1; D gene unclear. Germline lookup yields CDR1 DFQATT and CDR2 SNEGSKA (reference sequence). The germline V and J ends were trimmed by 3 bases and 5 bases, with 5 bases remaining between them. This CDR3 region has 11 residues. This chain's CDR3 is CSARTHNEQFF. The CDR3 DNA sequence: TGCAGTGCTAGGACCCACAATGAGCAGTTCTTC.

This clonotype was counted at least ten times. The CDR3 spells CASSRGAQGAYEQYF. The CDR3 region has the DNA TGTGCCAGCAGCCGCGGGGCACAGGGGGCCTACGAGCAGTACTTC. This chain links TRBV11-1 with TRBJ2-7, with TRBD1 matching over 8 bases. Per germline, CDR1 SGHAT and CDR2 FQDESV (reference sequence). Unmatched junction bases numbered 8, after V lost 5 bases and J lost 2 bases. CDR3 length equals 15 residues.